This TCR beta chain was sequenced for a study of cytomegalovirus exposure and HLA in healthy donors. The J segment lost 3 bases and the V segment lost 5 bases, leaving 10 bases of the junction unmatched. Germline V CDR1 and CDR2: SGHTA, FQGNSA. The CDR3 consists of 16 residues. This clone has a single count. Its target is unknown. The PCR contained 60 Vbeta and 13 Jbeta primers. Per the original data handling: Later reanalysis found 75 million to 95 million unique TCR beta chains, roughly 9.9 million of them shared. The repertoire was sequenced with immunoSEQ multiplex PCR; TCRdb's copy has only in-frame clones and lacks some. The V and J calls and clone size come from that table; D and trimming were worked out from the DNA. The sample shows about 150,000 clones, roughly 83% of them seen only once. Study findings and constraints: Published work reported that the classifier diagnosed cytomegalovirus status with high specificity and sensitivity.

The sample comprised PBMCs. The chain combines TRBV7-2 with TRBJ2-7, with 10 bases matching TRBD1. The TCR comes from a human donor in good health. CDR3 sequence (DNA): TGTGCCAGCAGCACAAACAGACAGGGGGCCTTCTACGAGCAGTACTTC. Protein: CASSTNRQGAFYEQYF.